The present T cell receptor (beta chain) was sequenced within a study of T cells in women clearing cervical HPV infection. Regarding this clone: No antigen is known for it. The sequence runs out 3 residues before the end of the CDR3; the remainder is reconstructed from the germline J gene.

Germline CDR1 and CDR2: SGHAT and FQNNGV. This CDR3 is 14 amino acids long. Trimming cost V 4 bases and J 8 bases; bases outside gene matches: 4. Overall study results and limits: CIN3+ cases had significantly higher TCR repertoire richness than controls, but evenness did not differ.

immunoSEQ multiplex PCR used an average of about 1.3 ug genomic DNA. Some clones are missing from TCRdb's copy, which holds only in-frame ones; the method was immunoSEQ multiplex PCR. The table lists 25,000 to 35,000 clones. J is TRBJ2-2 and V is TRBV11-2, with 10 bases identical to TRBD2. This clonotype originated in a woman between 18 and 70 years old with a cervical HPV16 infection that either progressed to CIN3+ or cleared (not recorded which). The sequencing sample was made of blood buffy coat. The DNA read from the CDR3 is TGTGCCAGCAGCTCCGGGACTAGCGCGGGGGAG. Protein sequence: CASSSGTSAGE. The whole CDR3 protein is CASSSGTSAGELFF.